This TCR beta chain appears in the sequencing data of a study of control samples from healthy donors and cancer patients. The CDR3 is 13 residues long. Germline CDR1 and CDR2: MNHEY and SVGAGI. V lost 6 bases and J lost 8, with 11 bases in between. In its sample, this clone was seen a few times. Generated by immunoSEQ multiplex PCR, the TCRdb table keeps only in-frame clones and is missing some. The top ten clones hold approximately 0.58% of a sample with 100,000 to 150,000 clones, approximately 92% of them seen once. This TCR derives from an elderly man with head and neck cancer. This chain links TRBV6-5 with TRBJ1-6; no firm D call. The material sequenced was PBMCs. CDR3: CASRIGRDSPLHF. Here the CDR3 DNA reads TGTGCCAGCAGAATCGGACGGGATTCACCCCTCCACTTT.